A selection of T cell receptor beta chains follows, all from one sample in a study of response to subunit inactivated influenza vaccine. Via MiXCR, TCRdb re-called the RT-PCR reads, giving one row per CDR3 protein. The sample has over 400,000 distinct CDR3 sequences; approximately 13% are singletons. The sequences come from PBMCs from blood, collected 45 days after vaccination. These receptors were taken from a man over 45 who received an inactivated influenza vaccine. Both conserved end residues are part of each CDR3. D genes are given only for firm matches. Clone size, where shown, is once, few, many, or a class for clones that have expanded.

>TRBJ2-1|NA|TRBV20-1|NA
TGCAGTGCTAGTACAGGTCAGACCAATGAGCAGTTCTTC
CSASTGQTNEQFF
>TRBJ2-3|many|TRBV5-1|TRBD1
TGCGCCAGCAGCTGGGGACAGGGATCAGATACGCAGTATTTT
CASSWGQGSDTQYF
>TRBJ2-6|few|TRBV20-1|NA
TGCAGTGCTAGAGCAACAGGGAGCTCTGGGGCCAACGTCCTGACTTTC
CSARATGSSGANVLTF
>TRBJ1-2|NA|TRBV4-1|NA
TGCGCCAGCAGCCCGGCAGCTAACTATGGCTACACCTTC
CASSPAANYGYTF
>TRBJ2-6|NA|TRBV10-3|NA
TGTGCCCTCAGTAGACCTGGGGCCAACGTCCTGACTTTC
CALSRPGANVLTF
>TRBJ2-7|NA|TRBV5-1|NA
TGCGCCAGCAGCCCGGGACGGACCCCCTACGAGCAGTACTTC
CASSPGRTPYEQYF
>TRBJ2-7|many|TRBV20-1|TRBD2
TGCAGTGCTAGGACTAGCGGGACTTTGGCTTACGAGCAGTACTTC
CSARTSGTLAYEQYF
>TRBJ2-5|NA|TRBV29-1|NA
TGCAGCGTTGGAGTTTGGAGGGGGGCAGAGACCCAGTACTTC
CSVGVWRGAETQYF
>TRBJ2-5|many|TRBV29-1|NA
TGCAGCGCTTGTTTCCAGCCGGGCGAGACCCAGTACTTC
CSACFQPGETQYF
>TRBJ2-3|few|TRBV12-3/TRBV12-4|NA
TGTGCCAGCAGTTTAAGGAGACCGAAGGTAGATACGCAGTATTTT
CASSLRRPKVDTQYF
>TRBJ2-7|NA|TRBV27|TRBD2
TGTGCCAGCCCAGCTAGCGGGGGTGTGTACTTC
CASPASGGVYF
>TRBJ1-6|many|TRBV10-3|TRBD1
TGTGCCACAAAGAGGACAGGGAATAATTCACCCCTCCACTTT
CATKRTGNNSPLHF
>TRBJ2-3|NA|TRBV5-1|TRBD2
TGCGCCAGCAGCCCGGGGACTAGCGGGGTGAGAGATACGCAGTATTTT
CASSPGTSGVRDTQYF
>TRBJ1-5|many|TRBV27|NA
TGTGCCAGCAGTTTATTGGGGGATAGCGATCAGCCCCAGCATTTT
CASSLLGDSDQPQHF
>TRBJ2-4|NA|TRBV20-1|TRBD2
TGCACTGCGCCACTAGCGGGCCTGGGGAACATTCAGTACTTC
CTAPLAGLGNIQYF
>TRBJ2-1|NA|TRBV30|TRBD2
TGTGCCTGGGGACTAGCGGCATCCAATGAGCAGTTCTTC
CAWGLAASNEQFF
>TRBJ2-7|NA|TRBV12-3/TRBV12-4|NA
TGTGCCAGCAGTTTAGATGGGGGGAGGTCGTCCTACGAGCAGTACTTC
CASSLDGGRSSYEQYF